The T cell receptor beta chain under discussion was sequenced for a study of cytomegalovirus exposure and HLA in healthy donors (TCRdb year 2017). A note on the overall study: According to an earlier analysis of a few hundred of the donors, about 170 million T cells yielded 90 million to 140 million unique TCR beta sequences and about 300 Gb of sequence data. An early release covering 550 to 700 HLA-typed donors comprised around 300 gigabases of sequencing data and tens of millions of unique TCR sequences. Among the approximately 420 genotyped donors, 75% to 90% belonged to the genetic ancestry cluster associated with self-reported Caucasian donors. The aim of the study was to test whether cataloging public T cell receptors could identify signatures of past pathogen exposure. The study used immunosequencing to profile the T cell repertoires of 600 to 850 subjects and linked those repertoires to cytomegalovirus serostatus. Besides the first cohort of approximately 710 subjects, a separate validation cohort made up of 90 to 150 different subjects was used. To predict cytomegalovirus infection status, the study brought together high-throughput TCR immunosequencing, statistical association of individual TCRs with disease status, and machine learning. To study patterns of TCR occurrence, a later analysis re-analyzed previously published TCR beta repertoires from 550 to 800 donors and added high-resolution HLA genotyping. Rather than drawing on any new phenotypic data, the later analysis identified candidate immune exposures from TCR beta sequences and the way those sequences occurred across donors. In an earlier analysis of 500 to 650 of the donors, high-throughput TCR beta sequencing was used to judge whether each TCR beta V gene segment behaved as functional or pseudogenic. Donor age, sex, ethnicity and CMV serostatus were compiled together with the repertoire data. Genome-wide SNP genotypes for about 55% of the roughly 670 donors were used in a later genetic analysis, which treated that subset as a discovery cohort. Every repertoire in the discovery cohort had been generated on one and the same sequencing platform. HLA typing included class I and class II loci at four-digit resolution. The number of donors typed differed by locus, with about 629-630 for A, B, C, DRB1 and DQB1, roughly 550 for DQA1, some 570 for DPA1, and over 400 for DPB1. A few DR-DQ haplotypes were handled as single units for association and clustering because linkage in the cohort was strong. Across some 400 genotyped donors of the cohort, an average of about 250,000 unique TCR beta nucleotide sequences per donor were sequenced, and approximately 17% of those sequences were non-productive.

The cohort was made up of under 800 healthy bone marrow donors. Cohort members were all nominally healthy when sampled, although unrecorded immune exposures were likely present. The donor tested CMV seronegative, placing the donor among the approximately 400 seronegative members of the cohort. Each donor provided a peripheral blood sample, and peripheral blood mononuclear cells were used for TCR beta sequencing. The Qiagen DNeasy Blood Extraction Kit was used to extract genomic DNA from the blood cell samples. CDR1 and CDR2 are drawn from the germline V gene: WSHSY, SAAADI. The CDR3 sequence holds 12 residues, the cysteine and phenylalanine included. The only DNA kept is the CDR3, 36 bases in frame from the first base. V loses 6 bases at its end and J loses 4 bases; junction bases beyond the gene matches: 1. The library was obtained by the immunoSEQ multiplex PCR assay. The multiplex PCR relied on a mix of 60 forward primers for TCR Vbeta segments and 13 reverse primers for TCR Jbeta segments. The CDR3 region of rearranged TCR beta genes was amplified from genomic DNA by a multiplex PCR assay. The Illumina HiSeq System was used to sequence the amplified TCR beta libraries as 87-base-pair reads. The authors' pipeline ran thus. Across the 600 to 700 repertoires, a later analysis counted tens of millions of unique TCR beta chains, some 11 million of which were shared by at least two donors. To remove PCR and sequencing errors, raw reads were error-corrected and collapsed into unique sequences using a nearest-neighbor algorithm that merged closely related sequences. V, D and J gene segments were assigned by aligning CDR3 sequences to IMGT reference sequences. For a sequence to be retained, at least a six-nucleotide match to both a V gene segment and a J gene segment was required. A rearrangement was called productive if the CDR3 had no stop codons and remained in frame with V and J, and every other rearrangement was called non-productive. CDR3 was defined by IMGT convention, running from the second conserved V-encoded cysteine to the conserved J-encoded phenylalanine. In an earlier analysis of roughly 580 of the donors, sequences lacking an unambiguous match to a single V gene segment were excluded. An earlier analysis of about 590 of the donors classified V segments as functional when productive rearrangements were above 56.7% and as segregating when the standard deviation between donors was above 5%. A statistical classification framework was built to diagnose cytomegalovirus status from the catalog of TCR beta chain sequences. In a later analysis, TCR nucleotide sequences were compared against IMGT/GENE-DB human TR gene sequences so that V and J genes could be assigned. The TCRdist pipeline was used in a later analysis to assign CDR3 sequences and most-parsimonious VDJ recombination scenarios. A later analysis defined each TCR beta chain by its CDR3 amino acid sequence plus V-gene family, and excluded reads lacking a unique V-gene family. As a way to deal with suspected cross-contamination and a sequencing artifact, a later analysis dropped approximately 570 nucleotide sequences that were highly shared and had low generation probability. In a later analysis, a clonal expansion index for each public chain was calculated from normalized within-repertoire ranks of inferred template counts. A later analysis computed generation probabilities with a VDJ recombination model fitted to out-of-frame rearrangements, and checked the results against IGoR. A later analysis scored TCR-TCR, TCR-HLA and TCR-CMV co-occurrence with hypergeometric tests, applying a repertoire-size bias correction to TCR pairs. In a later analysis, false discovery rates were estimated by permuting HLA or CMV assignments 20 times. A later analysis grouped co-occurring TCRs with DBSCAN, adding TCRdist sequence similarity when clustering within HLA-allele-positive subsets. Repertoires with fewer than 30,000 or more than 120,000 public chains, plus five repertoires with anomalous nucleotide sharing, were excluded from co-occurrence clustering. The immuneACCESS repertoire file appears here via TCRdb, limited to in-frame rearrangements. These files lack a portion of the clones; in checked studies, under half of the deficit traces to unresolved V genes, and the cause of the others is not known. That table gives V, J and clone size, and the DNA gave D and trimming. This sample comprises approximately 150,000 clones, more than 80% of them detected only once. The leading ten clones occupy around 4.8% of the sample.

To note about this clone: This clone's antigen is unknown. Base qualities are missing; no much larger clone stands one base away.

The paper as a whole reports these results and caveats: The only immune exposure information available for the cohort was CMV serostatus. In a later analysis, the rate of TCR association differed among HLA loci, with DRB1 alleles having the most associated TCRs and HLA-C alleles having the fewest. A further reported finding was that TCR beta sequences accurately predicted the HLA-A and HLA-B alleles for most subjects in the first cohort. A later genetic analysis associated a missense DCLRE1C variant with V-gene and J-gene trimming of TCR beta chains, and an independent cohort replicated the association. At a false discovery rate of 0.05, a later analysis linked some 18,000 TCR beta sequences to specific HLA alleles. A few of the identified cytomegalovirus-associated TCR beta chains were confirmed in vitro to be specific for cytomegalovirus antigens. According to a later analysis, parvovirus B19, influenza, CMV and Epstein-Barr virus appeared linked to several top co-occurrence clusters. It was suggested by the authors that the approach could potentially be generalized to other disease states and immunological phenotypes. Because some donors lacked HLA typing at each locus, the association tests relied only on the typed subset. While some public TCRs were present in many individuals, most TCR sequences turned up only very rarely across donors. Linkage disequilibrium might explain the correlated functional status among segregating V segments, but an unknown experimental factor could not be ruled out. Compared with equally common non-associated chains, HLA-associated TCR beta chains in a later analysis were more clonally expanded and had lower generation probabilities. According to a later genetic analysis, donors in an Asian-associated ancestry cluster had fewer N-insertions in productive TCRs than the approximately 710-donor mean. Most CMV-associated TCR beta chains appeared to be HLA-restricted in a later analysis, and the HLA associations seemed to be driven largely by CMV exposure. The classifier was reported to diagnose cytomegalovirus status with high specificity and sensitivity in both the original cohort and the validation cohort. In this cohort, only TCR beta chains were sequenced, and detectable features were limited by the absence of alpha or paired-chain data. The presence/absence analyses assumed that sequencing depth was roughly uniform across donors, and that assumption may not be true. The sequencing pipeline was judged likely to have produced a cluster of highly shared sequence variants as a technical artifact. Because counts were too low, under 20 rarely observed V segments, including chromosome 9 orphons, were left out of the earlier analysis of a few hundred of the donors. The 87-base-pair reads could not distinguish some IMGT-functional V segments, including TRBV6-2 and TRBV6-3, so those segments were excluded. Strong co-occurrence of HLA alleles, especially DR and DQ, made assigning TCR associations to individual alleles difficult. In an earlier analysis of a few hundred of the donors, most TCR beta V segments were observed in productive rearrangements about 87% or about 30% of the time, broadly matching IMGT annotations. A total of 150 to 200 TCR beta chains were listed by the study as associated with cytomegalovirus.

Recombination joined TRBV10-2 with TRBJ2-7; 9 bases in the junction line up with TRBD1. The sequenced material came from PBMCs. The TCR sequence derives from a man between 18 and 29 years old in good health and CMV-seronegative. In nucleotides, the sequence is TGCGCCAGCAGGGACAGGGGTTACGAGCAGTACTTC. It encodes CASRDRGYEQYF.